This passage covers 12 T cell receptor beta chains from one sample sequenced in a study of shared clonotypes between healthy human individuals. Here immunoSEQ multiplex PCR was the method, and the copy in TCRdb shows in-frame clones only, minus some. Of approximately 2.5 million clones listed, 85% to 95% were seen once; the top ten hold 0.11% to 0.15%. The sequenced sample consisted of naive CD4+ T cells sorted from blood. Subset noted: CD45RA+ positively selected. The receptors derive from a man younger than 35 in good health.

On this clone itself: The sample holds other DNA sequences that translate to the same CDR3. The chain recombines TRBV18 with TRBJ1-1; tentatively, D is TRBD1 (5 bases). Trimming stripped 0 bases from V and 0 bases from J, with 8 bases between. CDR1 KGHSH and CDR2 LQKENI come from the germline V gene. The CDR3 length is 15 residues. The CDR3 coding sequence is TGTGCCAGCTCACCACCGGGGGGGGTGAACACTGAAGCTTTCTTT. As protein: CASSPPGGVNTEAFF.

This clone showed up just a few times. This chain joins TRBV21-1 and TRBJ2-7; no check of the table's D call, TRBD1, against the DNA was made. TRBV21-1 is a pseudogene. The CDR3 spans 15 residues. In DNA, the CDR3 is TGTGCCAGCAGCAAAGATCTCAGGCCTTCCTACGAGCAGTACTTC. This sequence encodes CASSKDLRPSYEQYF.

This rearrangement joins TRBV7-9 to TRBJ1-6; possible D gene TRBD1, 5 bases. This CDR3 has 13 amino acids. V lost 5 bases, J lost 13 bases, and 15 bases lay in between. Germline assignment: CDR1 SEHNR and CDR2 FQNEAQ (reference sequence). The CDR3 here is CASSTEVEGPLHF. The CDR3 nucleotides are TGTGCCAGCAGCACGGAAGTAGAGGGGCCCCTCCACTTT.

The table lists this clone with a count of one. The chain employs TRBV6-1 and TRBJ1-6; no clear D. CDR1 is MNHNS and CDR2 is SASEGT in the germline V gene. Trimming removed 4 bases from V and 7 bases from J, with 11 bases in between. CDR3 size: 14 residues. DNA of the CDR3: TGTGCCAGCAGTGTAGGCGAACCCAATTCACCCCTCCACTTT. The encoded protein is CASSVGEPNSPLHF.

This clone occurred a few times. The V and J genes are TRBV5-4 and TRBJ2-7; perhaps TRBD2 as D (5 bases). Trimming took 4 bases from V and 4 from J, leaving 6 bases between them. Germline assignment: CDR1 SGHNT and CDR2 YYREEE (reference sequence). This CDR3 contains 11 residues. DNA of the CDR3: TGTGCCAGCAGCACGGGGTACGAGCAGTACTTC. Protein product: CASSTGYEQYF.

In nucleotides, the CDR3 is TGTGCCAGCAGCGCAACAGGGGCTGCAACTAATGAAAAACTGTTTTTT. Translating gives CASSATGAATNEKLFF. The J gene is TRBJ1-4, the V gene TRBV7-9; 7 bases agree with TRBD1. This CDR3 spans 16 amino acids. In germline, CDR1 is SEHNR, CDR2 FQNEAQ (reference sequence). Unmatched junction bases numbered 6, after V lost 5 bases and J lost 0 bases.

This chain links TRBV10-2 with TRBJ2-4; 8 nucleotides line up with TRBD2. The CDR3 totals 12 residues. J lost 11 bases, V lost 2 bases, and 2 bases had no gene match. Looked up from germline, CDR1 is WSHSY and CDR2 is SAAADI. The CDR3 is CASSEPAGVQYF. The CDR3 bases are TGCGCCAGCAGTGAGCCAGCGGGAGTTCAGTACTTC.

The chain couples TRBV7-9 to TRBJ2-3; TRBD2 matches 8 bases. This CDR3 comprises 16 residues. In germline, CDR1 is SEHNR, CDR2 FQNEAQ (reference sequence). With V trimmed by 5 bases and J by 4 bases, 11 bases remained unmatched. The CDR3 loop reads CASSPLGLGHSDTQYF. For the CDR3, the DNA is TGTGCCAGCAGCCCGCTGGGACTAGGACATTCAGATACGCAGTATTTT.

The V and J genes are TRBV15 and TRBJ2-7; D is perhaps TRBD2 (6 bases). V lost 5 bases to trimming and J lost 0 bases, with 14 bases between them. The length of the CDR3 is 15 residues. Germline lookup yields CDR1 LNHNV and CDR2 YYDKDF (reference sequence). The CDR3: CATSPAWGVSYEQYF. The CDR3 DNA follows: TGTGCCACCAGCCCGGCATGGGGGGTCTCCTACGAGCAGTACTTC.

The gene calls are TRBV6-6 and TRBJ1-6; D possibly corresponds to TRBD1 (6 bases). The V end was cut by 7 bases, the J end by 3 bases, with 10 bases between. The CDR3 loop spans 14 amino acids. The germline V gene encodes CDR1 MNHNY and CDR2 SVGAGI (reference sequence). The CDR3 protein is CASKPQGYNSPLHF. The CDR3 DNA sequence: TGTGCCAGCAAGCCACAGGGCTATAATTCACCCCTCCACTTT.

CDR3 residues: CASSGALQPGELFF. The CDR3 DNA reads TGTGCCAGCTCTGGAGCTTTGCAACCCGGGGAGCTGTTTTTT. This chain links TRBV7-8 with TRBJ2-2; D is uncertain. The CDR3 spans 14 residues. V dropped 8 bases and J dropped 6 bases, with 16 bases sitting between them. Germline CDR1 reads SGHVS; CDR2 reads FQNEAQ.

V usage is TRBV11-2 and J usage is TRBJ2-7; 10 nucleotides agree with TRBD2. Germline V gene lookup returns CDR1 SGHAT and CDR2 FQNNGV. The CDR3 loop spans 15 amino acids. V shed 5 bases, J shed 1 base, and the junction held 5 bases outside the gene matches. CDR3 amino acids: CASSPRTSGSYEQYF. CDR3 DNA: TGTGCCAGCAGCCCCCGGACTAGCGGATCCTACGAGCAGTACTTC.